The source of this T cell receptor (beta chain) is a study of vaccination and CD4 T cells after COVID-19 (dated by TCRdb to the early 2020s). Concerning the study at large: Every convalescent patient had a positive nasal swab PCR test for SARS-CoV-2, with mild disease in several patients and severe disease in one. Six males and four females were included in the convalescent cohort, with two Hispanic individuals, seven Caucasians, two Asians and one multiracial person represented. Each participant got two doses of either the Pfizer-BioNTech BNT162b2 vaccine (n=8) or the Moderna mRNA-1273 vaccine (n=2). Post-COVID blood samples were collected from convalescent patients a median of around 96 days after diagnosis, with a range of roughly 30 to 170 days. Post-vaccine blood samples were taken a median of roughly 72 days after the second vaccine dose, with a range of about 12 to 250 days. Overlapping spike peptide pools from SARS-CoV-2 and from the common cold coronaviruses HCoV-NL63, HCoV-OC43 and HCoV-229E were used as culture stimuli. In control cultures, a CEFX viral epitope pool was used as positive control, an HIV-1 Nef peptide pool was used as negative control, or no peptide was added. In 10 COVID-19 convalescent patients and a handful of infection-naive healthy vaccine recipients, the spike-specific CD4+ TCR repertoire before mRNA vaccination was compared with the repertoire after mRNA vaccination. Overall study outcomes, separate from this receptor: Among the post-vaccine SARS-CoV-2-reactive clones in convalescent patients, a median approximately 90% showed up only after vaccination, which suggests vaccine-specific priming. Of the vaccine-specific clones in convalescent patients, 304 of 307, or nearly all, reacted only to SARS-CoV-2 spike and did not cross-react with common cold coronaviruses. Only a relatively small number of convalescent patients were included in the study, and early timepoints following natural infection were not analyzed. The median number of SARS-CoV-2-reactive clonotypes rose from under 25 after infection to a few dozen after vaccination, but the change was not significant.

Preparation of the library involved PCR. At the Johns Hopkins FTIC core, DNA from the cultured CD4+ T cells underwent TCR sequencing with the Oncomine TCR Beta short-read assay. The QIAamp micro DNA kit was used to extract genomic DNA from the cultured CD4+ T cells. Oncomine TCR Beta libraries made from cultured CD4+ T cells were pooled using unique dual indexes and sequenced on an Illumina iSeq 100. The authors processed their data as follows. Non-productive sequences were filtered out, and CDR3s that did not start with C, did not end with F or W, or were shorter than 7 amino acids were discarded. The MANAFEST web application was used to identify antigen-specific clonotypes by comparing peptide-stimulated wells against reference wells and other culture wells. For a clone to be called positive, the clone needed an FDR below 0.05, an odds ratio above 5, and a productive frequency above 0.1% in at least two of three replicate wells. A clonotype was classed as cross-reactive if the clonotype showed significant expansion both in SARS-CoV-2 spike wells and in at least one common cold coronavirus spike condition. CDR3 homology was assessed with Levenshtein distances (stringdist) and unrooted phylogenetic trees (ape) in R version 3.6.1. TCRdb trimmed public reads at Q25 via fastp, called clones via MiXCR and kept in-frame beta chains. Identical CDR3 proteins give one entry, which carries the most common genes and DNA. The V and J calls follow TCRdb's processing rather than the paper's. For this sample the table gives 10,000 to 12,000 distinct CDR3 sequences, of which roughly 30% were detected only once. Together, the top ten hold 15% of the sample.

Interpreted using the paper, the treatment or condition label stands for: 10-day PBMC culture with coronavirus spike peptide pools or control peptides (ViraFEST assay). The study used the ViraFEST assay, which expanded antigen-specific T cells with peptide pools and then identified expanded clonotypes by TCR sequencing. The convalescent patients' positive SARS-CoV-2 PCR tests were from March to December 2020, which was before the Alpha, Beta and Delta variants emerged in the United States. Each well held 2.2 million or so PBMCs cultured in IMDM containing roughly 5.4% human AB serum and around 10 IU/ml IL-2, with 8 to 10 ug/ml peptide pools added. Half of the culture medium was replaced with fresh IL-2-containing medium on days 3 and 7. After roughly nine days of culture, CD4+ T cells were isolated by negative selection using the EasySep CD4+ T cell isolation kit. PBMCs were separated from whole blood using Ficoll-Paque Plus gradient centrifugation and then either used fresh or cryopreserved at -140C. In general, triplicate wells were set up for every culture condition.

This clonotype was found a few times. No antigen is known for it. Per-nucleotide qualities are absent, and no much larger clonotype sits a single base away. The receptor was isolated from a human donor who had recovered from COVID-19. Here the sequenced sample was CD4+ T cells from blood, cultured in vitro, taken after SARS-CoV-2 vaccination.

The DNA reads TGCGCCAGCAGTGTCAAATTGGGAAGGCTAACTGAAGCTTTCTTT. This is translated as CASSVKLGRLTEAFF. The sequence links TRBV10-1 to TRBJ1-1; the D gene remains uncertain. A distance of 17 bases separates the germline ends of V and J, which lose 4 bases and 5 bases respectively. Spanning cysteine to phenylalanine, the CDR3 consists of 15 amino acids. Kept here is only the CDR3 DNA, which spans 45 bases and is read in frame from base 1. The germline V gene (reference sequence) gives CDR1 as WNHNN and CDR2 as SYGVQD.